This T cell receptor beta chain was identified during a study of early T cells in non-severe SARS-CoV-2 infection. General study points: There was a bias toward anti-spike CD8 responses in VDJdb matching, which missed private and CD4 specificities.

CDR1 is SGHTA and CDR2 is FQGNSA in the germline V gene. V lost 1 base and J lost 0, with 10 bases in between. The CDR3 length is 15 residues. To note about this clonotype: Its cognate antigen is unknown.

Individual cDNA molecules received unique molecular identifiers during library preparation. TCRdb processed the 5' RACE reads anew with MiXCR; each CDR3 protein has one entry. The profile shows 90,000 to 120,000 distinct CDR3 sequences, over 8.5% of them singletons. The sequencing sample was made of whole blood. J is TRBJ2-7 and V is TRBV7-2, with no clear D. The sequence was obtained from an adult who was a healthcare worker with PCR-confirmed SARS-CoV-2 infection or an uninfected control (not recorded which). The CDR3 DNA sequence: TGTGCCAGCAGCTTAGGCGAAACCCGCTCCTACGAGCAGTACTTC. This sequence encodes CASSLGETRSYEQYF.